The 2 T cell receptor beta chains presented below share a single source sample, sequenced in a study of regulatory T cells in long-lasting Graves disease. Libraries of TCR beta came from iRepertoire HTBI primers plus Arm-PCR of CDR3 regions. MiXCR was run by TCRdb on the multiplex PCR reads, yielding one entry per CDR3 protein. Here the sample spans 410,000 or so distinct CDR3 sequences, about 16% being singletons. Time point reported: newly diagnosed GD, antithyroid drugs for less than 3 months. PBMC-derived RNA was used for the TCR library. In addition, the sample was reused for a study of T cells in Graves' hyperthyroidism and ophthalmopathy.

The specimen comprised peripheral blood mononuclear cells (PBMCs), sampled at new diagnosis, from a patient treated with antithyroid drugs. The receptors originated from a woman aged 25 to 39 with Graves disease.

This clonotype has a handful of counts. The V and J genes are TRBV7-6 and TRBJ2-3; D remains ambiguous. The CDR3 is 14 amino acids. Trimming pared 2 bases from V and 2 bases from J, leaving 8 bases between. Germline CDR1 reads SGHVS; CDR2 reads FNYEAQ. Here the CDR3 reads CASSLLGNTDTQYF. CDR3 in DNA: TGTGCCAGCAGCTTACTGGGAAACACAGATACGCAGTATTTT.

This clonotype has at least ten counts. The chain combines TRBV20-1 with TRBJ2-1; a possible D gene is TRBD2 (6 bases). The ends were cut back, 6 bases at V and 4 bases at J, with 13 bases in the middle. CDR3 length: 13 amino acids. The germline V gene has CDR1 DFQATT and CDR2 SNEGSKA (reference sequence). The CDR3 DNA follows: TGCAGTGCCCGGGAGTTGAGTTACAATGAGCAGTTCTTC. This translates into CSARELSYNEQFF.